Listed below are T cell receptor beta chains from one sample, sequenced in a study of blood T cell repertoires in COVID-19. Sequencing used immunoSEQ multiplex PCR; TCRdb keeps in-frame clones, though not all of them. The sample lists 300,000 to 400,000 clones; about 91% were seen once. Sequenced material: peripheral blood. The receptor set was obtained from a man aged 30 to 39 with COVID-19, enrolled during active disease. The conserved cysteine and the conserved F or W are not part of the CDR3 here. D genes are given only for firm matches.

j_call: TRBJ1-1; d_call: NA; v_call: TRBV10-3; cdr3_aa: AIRVQTEAF
j_call: TRBJ2-7; d_call: NA; v_call: TRBV30; cdr3_aa: AWSAGGSGSYEQY
j_call: TRBJ2-3; d_call: TRBD2; v_call: TRBV9; cdr3_aa: ASSVRTGLAGGASTDTQY
j_call: TRBJ1-1; d_call: NA; v_call: TRBV27; cdr3_aa: ASSLSMGGATGEAF
j_call: TRBJ2-7; d_call: TRBD2; v_call: TRBV15; cdr3_aa: ATSRDSSGAGEQY
j_call: TRBJ1-2; d_call: NA; v_call: TRBV6-2/TRBV6-3; cdr3_aa: ASSYDISRLYYGYT
j_call: TRBJ1-6; d_call: TRBD1; v_call: TRBV5-6; cdr3_aa: ASRLGQNGNSPLH
j_call: TRBJ2-1; d_call: NA; v_call: TRBV4-1; cdr3_aa: ASSRHMASNNEQF
j_call: TRBJ1-1; d_call: NA; v_call: TRBV7-6; cdr3_aa: ASSLFLSEMNTEAF
j_call: TRBJ2-1; d_call: TRBD1; v_call: TRBV15; cdr3_aa: ATSRAGTGRGSGQF
j_call: TRBJ2-7; d_call: NA; v_call: TRBV19; cdr3_aa: ASSSEQSYEQY
j_call: TRBJ2-7; d_call: TRBD2; v_call: TRBV6-1; cdr3_aa: ASSGELAAGYSYEQY
j_call: TRBJ2-2; d_call: TRBD2; v_call: TRBV6-2/TRBV6-3; cdr3_aa: ASSSTSGGTGELF
j_call: TRBJ2-7; d_call: TRBD2; v_call: TRBV7-2; cdr3_aa: ASSLGFSGRLGYEQY
j_call: TRBJ2-5; d_call: NA; v_call: TRBV21-1; cdr3_aa: ASSKVGGIGTQY
j_call: TRBJ2-7; d_call: NA; v_call: TRBV10-3; cdr3_aa: AISEGTFNSYEQY
j_call: TRBJ2-7; d_call: NA; v_call: TRBV9; cdr3_aa: ASSLDDRPYEQY
j_call: TRBJ1-4; d_call: NA; v_call: TRBV28; cdr3_aa: ASRPGANSEKLF
j_call: TRBJ2-1; d_call: TRBD2; v_call: TRBV15; cdr3_aa: ATSREAGGTTGEQF
j_call: TRBJ1-1; d_call: TRBD1; v_call: TRBV7-3; cdr3_aa: ASSTGGEGTEAF
j_call: TRBJ1-5; d_call: NA; v_call: TRBV6-5; cdr3_aa: ASSYSKAQPQH
j_call: TRBJ2-7; d_call: NA; v_call: TRBV19; cdr3_aa: ASSIAGAYEQY
j_call: TRBJ2-2; d_call: NA; v_call: TRBV4-1; cdr3_aa: ASSQDRGLPELF
j_call: TRBJ1-2; d_call: NA; v_call: TRBV6-5; cdr3_aa: ASSLGQDYGYT
j_call: TRBJ1-1; d_call: TRBD1; v_call: TRBV7-8; cdr3_aa: ASSLTRGQRAF
j_call: TRBJ1-6; d_call: TRBD1; v_call: TRBV5-1; cdr3_aa: ASSLGGQDNSPLH
j_call: TRBJ2-1; d_call: NA; v_call: TRBV12-1; cdr3_aa: ASSAGPF
j_call: TRBJ2-7; d_call: NA; v_call: TRBV18; cdr3_aa: ASSPPNRLDEQY
j_call: TRBJ2-4; d_call: TRBD2; v_call: TRBV4-1; cdr3_aa: ASSQVNAEAGLNIQY
j_call: TRBJ1-2; d_call: TRBD1; v_call: TRBV4-3; cdr3_aa: ASSQILQGADGYT
j_call: TRBJ1-2; d_call: NA; v_call: TRBV4-1; cdr3_aa: ASSQGPSYGYT
j_call: TRBJ2-1; d_call: TRBD2; v_call: TRBV28; cdr3_aa: ASSDSPGTSNNEQF
j_call: TRBJ1-1; d_call: NA; v_call: TRBV5-1; cdr3_aa: ASNDAGNTEAF
j_call: TRBJ2-5; d_call: TRBD1; v_call: TRBV19; cdr3_aa: ASTDDRGQTQY
j_call: TRBJ2-1; d_call: TRBD1; v_call: TRBV19; cdr3_aa: ASRLTGGSSYNEQF
j_call: TRBJ2-7; d_call: TRBD2; v_call: TRBV19; cdr3_aa: ASSQPGTSSYEQY
j_call: TRBJ2-5; d_call: TRBD1; v_call: TRBV5-5; cdr3_aa: ASSLDQGAGRETQY
j_call: TRBJ2-7; d_call: TRBD2; v_call: TRBV5-6; cdr3_aa: ASNRREASQY
j_call: TRBJ1-3; d_call: NA; v_call: TRBV11-2; cdr3_aa: ASSLVSGTNSGNTIY
j_call: TRBJ1-6; d_call: NA; v_call: TRBV27; cdr3_aa: ASSLGGHNSPLH
j_call: TRBJ1-6; d_call: TRBD1; v_call: TRBV28; cdr3_aa: ATRPGQGIAPLH
j_call: TRBJ2-7; d_call: NA; v_call: TRBV7-6; cdr3_aa: ASSLGTTSYEQY
j_call: TRBJ2-7; d_call: NA; v_call: TRBV4-3; cdr3_aa: ASSQVGGTEQY
j_call: TRBJ2-7; d_call: TRBD1; v_call: TRBV28; cdr3_aa: ASIWGQGPYEQY
j_call: TRBJ2-4; d_call: NA; v_call: TRBV28; cdr3_aa: ASSLTGKFTQTKNIQY
j_call: TRBJ1-4; d_call: NA; v_call: TRBV5-6; cdr3_aa: ASSFGTGTEKLF
j_call: TRBJ2-2; d_call: NA; v_call: TRBV19; cdr3_aa: ASSKTGIPGELF
j_call: TRBJ2-3; d_call: NA; v_call: TRBV4-3; cdr3_aa: ASSQGGSRTDTQY
j_call: TRBJ1-1; d_call: NA; v_call: TRBV5-4; cdr3_aa: ASSLVRGAGTEAF
j_call: TRBJ2-3; d_call: NA; v_call: TRBV7-9; cdr3_aa: ASSPSGGIDTQY
j_call: TRBJ2-7; d_call: TRBD2; v_call: TRBV7-2; cdr3_aa: ASSSAGGPQEQY
j_call: TRBJ1-1; d_call: NA; v_call: TRBV6-2/TRBV6-3; cdr3_aa: ASSYVQNTEAF
j_call: TRBJ2-2; d_call: TRBD1; v_call: TRBV7-6; cdr3_aa: ASSHSISGTVNTGELF
j_call: TRBJ1-6; d_call: TRBD1; v_call: TRBV2; cdr3_aa: ASSLDRGNSPLH
j_call: TRBJ2-4; d_call: NA; v_call: TRBV19; cdr3_aa: ASSPLLLRRAKNIQY
j_call: TRBJ1-2; d_call: NA; v_call: TRBV27; cdr3_aa: ASSFGSDYGYT
j_call: TRBJ2-5; d_call: TRBD2; v_call: TRBV5-1; cdr3_aa: ASSLAGAGETQY
j_call: TRBJ2-7; d_call: TRBD1; v_call: TRBV11-1; cdr3_aa: ASSSNAGQGVYEQY